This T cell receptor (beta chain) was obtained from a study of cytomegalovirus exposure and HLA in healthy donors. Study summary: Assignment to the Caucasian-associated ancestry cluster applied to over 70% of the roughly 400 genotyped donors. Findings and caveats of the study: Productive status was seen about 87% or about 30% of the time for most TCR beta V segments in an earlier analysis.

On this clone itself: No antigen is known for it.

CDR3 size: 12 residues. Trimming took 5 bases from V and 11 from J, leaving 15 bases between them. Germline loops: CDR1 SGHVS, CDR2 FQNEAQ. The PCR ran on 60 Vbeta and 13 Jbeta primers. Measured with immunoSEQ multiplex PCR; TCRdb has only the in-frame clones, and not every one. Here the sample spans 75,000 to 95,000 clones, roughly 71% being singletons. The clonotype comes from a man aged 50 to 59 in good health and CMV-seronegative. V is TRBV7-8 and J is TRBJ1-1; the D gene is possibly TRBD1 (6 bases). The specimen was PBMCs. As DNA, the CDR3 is TGTGCCAGCAGCCCAAGGGGGGGAGGGGCTTTCTTT. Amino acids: CASSPRGGGAFF.